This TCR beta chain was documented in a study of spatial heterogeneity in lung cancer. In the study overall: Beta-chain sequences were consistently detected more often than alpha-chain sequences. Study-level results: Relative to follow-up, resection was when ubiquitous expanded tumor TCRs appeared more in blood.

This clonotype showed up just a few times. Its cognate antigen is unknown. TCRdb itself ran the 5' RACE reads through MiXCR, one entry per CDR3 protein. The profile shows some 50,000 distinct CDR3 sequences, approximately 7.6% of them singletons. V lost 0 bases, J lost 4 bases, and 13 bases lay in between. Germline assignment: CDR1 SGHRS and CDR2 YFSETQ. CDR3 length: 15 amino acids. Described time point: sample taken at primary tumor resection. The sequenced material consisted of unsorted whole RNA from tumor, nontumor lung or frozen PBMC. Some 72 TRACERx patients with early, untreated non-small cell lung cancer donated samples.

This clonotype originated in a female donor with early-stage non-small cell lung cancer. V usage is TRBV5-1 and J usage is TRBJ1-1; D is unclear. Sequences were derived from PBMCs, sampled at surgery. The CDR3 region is CASSLAPVSGTEAFF. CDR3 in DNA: TGCGCCAGCAGCTTGGCCCCCGTCTCGGGCACTGAAGCTTTCTTT.